This T cell receptor beta chain was identified in a study of T cell responses to AZD1222 COVID-19 vaccine (dated by TCRdb to the early 2020s). Study-wide context: A total of roughly 240 trial participants underwent TCR sequencing, of whom approximately 210 received two doses of AZD1222 and about 25 received two doses of the MenACWY control vaccine. Trial participants were enrolled by age into 18-55, 56-69 and 70-plus year subgroups, with approximately 150, 28 and 58 TCR-sequenced participants respectively. General study outcomes and caveats: No day 14 peak-response samples were available, so repertoires were characterized only after the peak T cell response. Reportedly, almost half of the unique spike-specific TCRs recognized epitopes lying outside the regions that are mutated in the B.1.351 and B.1.1.7 variants. Participants were mostly white British, with more females than males. The authors suggested clonal diversity may have been underestimated. The 56-69-year group was small, and its depth increase did not reach significance, likely because of low power. A significant rise in spike-specific TCR breadth and depth was observed after two AZD1222 doses relative to day 0 and relative to MenACWY recipients. CD4 TCRs associated with the vaccine covered the entire spike protein, and the dominant responses were in regions 160-218 and 743-854. Conclusions about previously exposed vaccinees were limited because only six AZD1222 recipients were SARS-CoV-2 seropositive at baseline.

Interpreted using the paper, the time point label stands for: about 28 days (+/-7) after the second vaccine dose. AZD1222 recipients whose second dose came at about 4 weeks and those whose second dose came at about 12 weeks were combined into one group, since spike-specific TCR depth and breadth did not differ between the two schedules. Samples from vaccinated people were obtained from the UK trials COV001 and COV002, which included a single-blind randomized controlled phase 2/3 trial of AZD1222 (ChAdOx1 nCoV-19) in healthy adults. For TCRbeta chain sequencing, PBMC samples were collected from trial participants at day 0 and at day 28 after the second dose. The CDR3 regions of human TCRbeta chains were analyzed by immunosequencing. The study's processing was this. TCRs in the repertoires were compared against a reference library of SARS-CoV-2-specific TCRs that had been generated with the MIRA antigen-specificity platform. Breadth was defined as the fraction of unique TCRs that were SARS-CoV-2-associated, and depth was defined as the fraction of total T cells that were SARS-CoV-2-associated. Using the MIRA data, each spike-specific TCR was mapped to the spike region that the TCR reacts to and placed in a CD4 or CD8 class. Log10-transformed breadth and depth values were compared by one-way ANOVA with Sidak's multiple comparisons tests. The table was pulled from immuneACCESS by TCRdb, which kept in-frame rearrangements only. Such tables lose some clones; where checked, under half of the loss comes from unresolved V genes, and the rest has no known cause. V and J calls and clone size are given by that table; D and trimming were obtained from the DNA. The sample table holds 150,000 to 200,000 clones, of which 85% to 95% were seen once. Under 6% of the sample is taken by the ten largest.

This clone was observed many times. The clone's antigen remains unknown. No much larger clone exists at a distance of one base, and base qualities are not known. Sequencing used peripheral blood, obtained 28 days after the second AZD1222 dose. This sequence originates from an adult who received the AZD1222 COVID-19 vaccine.

The CDR3 region: CASSRGLAGGVSYEQYF. The base sequence is TGCGCCAGCAGTAGAGGACTAGCGGGAGGGGTATCCTACGAGCAGTACTTC. The chain was built from TRBV10-2 and TRBJ2-7, and 15 junction bases match TRBD2. As encoded in the germline V gene, CDR1 is WSHSY while CDR2 is SAAADI. The CDR3 runs 17 residues from the cysteine to the phenylalanine. The entry retains the CDR3 DNA only, 51 bases that are in frame from base 1. Trimming leaves V shorter by 5 bases and J shorter by 1 base, with the junction holding 6 bases beyond the gene matches.